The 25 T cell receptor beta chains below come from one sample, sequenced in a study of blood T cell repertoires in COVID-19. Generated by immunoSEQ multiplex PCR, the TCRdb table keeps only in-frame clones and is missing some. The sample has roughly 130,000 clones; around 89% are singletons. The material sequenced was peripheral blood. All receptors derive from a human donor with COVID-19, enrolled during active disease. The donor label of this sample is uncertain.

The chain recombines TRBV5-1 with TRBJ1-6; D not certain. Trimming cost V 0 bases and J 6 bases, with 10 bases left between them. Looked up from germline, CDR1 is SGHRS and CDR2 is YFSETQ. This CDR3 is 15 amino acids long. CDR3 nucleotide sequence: TGCGCCAGCAGCTTGGCTGGGCCCCCTAATTCACCCCTCCACTTT. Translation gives CASSLAGPPNSPLHF. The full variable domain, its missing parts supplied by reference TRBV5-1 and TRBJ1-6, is KAGVTQTPRYLIKTRGQQVTLSCSPISGHRSVSWYQQTPGQGLQFLFEYFSETQRNKGNFPGRFSGRQFSNSRSEMNVSTLELGDSALYLCASSLAGPPNSPLHFGNGTRLTVT.

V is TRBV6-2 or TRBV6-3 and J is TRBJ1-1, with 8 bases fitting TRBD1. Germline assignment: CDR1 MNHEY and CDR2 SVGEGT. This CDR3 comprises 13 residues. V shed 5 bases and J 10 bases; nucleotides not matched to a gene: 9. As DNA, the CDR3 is TGTGCCAGCAGTCAACAGGGGGAGGTGGGAGCTTTCTTT. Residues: CASSQQGEVGAFF.

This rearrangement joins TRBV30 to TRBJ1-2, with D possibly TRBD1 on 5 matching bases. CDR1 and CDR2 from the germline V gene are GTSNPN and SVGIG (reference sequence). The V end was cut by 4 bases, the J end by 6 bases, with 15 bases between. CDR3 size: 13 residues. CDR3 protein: CAWKSRGGDGYTF. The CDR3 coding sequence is TGTGCCTGGAAGTCTCGGGGGGGTGATGGCTACACCTTC.

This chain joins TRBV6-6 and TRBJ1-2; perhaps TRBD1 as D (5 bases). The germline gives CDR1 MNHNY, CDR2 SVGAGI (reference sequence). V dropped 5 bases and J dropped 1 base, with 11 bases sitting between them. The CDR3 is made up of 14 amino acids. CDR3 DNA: TGTGCCAGCAGTCCGCCGACAGATAACTATGGCTACACCTTC. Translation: CASSPPTDNYGYTF.

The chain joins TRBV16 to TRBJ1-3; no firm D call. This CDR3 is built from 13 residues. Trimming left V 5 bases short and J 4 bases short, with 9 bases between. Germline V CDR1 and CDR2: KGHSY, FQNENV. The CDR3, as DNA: TGTGCCAGCAGCTCCGGTACCGGAAACACCATATATTTT. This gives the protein CASSSGTGNTIYF. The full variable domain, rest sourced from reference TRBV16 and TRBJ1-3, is GEEVAQTPKHLVRGEGQKAKLYCAPIKGHSYVFWYQQVLKNEFKFLISFQNENVFDETGMPKERFSAKCLPNSPCSLEIQATKLEDSAVYFCASSSGTGNTIYFGEGSWLTVV.

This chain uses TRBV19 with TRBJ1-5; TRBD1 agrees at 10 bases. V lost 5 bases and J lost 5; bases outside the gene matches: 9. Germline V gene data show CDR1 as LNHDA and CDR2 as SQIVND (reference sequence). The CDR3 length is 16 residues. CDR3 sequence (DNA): TGTGCCAGTAGTCACTACCGGGACAGGGGATATCAGCCCCAGCATTTT. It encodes CASSHYRDRGYQPQHF.

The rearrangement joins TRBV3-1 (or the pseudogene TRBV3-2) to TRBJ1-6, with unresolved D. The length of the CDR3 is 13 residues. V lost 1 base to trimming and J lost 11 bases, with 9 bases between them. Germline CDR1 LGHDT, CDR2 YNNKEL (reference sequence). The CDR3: CASSQVSRTPLHF. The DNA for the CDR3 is TGTGCCAGCAGCCAAGTTTCCAGGACACCCCTCCACTTT.

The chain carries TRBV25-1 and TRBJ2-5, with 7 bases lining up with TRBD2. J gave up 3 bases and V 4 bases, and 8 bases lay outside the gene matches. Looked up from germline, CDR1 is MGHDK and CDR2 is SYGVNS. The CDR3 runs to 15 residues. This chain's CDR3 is CASSVAGGNEETQYF. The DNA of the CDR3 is TGTGCCAGCAGTGTCGCCGGGGGGAACGAAGAGACCCAGTACTTC. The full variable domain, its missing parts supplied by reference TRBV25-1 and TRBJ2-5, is EADIYQTPRYLVIGTGKKITLECSQTMGHDKMYWYQQDPGMELHLIHYSYGVNSTEKGDLSSESTVSRIRTEHFPLTLESARPSHTSQYLCASSVAGGNEETQYFGPGTRLLVL.

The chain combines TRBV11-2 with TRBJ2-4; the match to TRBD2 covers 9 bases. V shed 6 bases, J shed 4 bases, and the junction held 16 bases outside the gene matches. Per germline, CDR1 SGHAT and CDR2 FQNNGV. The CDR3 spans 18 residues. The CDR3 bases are TGTGCCAGCAGTATAGTAGCGGGGGTGCCAGGGGGAAAAAACATTCAGTACTTC. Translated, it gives CASSIVAGVPGGKNIQYF. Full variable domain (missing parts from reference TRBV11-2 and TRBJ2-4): EAGVAQSPRYKIIEKRQSVAFWCNPISGHATLYWYQQILGQGPKLLIQFQNNGVVDDSQLPKDRFSAERLKGVDSTLKIQPAKLEDSAVYLCASSIVAGVPGGKNIQYFGAGTRLSVL.

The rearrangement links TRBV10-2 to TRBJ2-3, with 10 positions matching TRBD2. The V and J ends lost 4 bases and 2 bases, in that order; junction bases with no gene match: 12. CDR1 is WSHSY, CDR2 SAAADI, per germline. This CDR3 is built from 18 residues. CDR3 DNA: TGCGCCAGCAGTGCCCACCGGAGCGGGGGGGGATACACAGATACGCAGTATTTT. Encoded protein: CASSAHRSGGGYTDTQYF.

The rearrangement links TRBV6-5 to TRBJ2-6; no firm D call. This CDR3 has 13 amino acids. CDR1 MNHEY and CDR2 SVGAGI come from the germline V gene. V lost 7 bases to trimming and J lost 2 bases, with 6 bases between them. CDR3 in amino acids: CASTSAGANVLTF. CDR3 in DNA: TGTGCCAGCACATCGGCTGGGGCCAACGTCCTGACTTTC.

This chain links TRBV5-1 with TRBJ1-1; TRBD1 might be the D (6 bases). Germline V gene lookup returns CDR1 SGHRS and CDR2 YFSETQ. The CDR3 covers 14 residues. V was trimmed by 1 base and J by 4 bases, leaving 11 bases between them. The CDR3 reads CASSLQGLATEAFF. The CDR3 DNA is TGCGCCAGCAGCTTGCAGGGGTTGGCCACTGAAGCTTTCTTT.

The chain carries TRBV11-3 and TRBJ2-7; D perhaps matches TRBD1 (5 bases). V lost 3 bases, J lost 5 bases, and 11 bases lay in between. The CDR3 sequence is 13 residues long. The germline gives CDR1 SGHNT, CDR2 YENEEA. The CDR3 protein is CASSLNRIHEQYF. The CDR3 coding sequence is TGTGCCAGCAGCTTGAACAGGATCCACGAGCAGTACTTC.

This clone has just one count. The CDR3 loop is CASSLTGPNTEAFF. CDR3 coding DNA: TGCGCCAGCTCCTTGACAGGACCGAACACTGAAGCTTTCTTT. V and J are TRBV5-1 and TRBJ1-1, with D possibly being TRBD1 (6 bases). This CDR3 comprises 14 residues. CDR1 and CDR2 (germline): SGHRS, YFSETQ. Trimming removed 7 bases from V and 1 base from J, with 14 bases in between. Supplemented by reference TRBV5-1 and TRBJ1-1, the full variable domain reads KAGVTQTPRYLIKTRGQQVTLSCSPISGHRSVSWYQQTPGQGLQFLFEYFSETQRNKGNFPGRFSGRQFSNSRSEMNVSTLELGDSALYLCASSLTGPNTEAFFGQGTRLTVV.

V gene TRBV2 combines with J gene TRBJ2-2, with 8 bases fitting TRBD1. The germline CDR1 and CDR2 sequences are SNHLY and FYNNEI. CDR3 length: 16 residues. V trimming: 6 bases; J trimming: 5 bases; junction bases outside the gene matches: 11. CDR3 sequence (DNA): TGTGCCAGCAGGGACTGGACAGGGTTGACGACCGGGGAGCTGTTTTTT. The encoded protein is CASRDWTGLTTGELFF. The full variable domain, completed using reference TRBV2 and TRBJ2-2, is EPEVTQTPSHQVTQMGQEVILRCVPISNHLYFYWYRQILGQKVEFLVSFYNNEISEKSEIFDDQFSVERPDGSNFTLKIRSTKLEDSAMYFCASRDWTGLTTGELFFGEGSRLTVL.

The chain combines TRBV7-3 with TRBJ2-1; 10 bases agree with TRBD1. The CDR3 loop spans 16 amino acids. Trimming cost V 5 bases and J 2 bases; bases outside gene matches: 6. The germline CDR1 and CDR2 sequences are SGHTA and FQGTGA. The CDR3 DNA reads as TGTGCCAGCAGCCGAGACAGGGGGCGCCCCTACAATGAGCAGTTCTTC. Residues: CASSRDRGRPYNEQFF.

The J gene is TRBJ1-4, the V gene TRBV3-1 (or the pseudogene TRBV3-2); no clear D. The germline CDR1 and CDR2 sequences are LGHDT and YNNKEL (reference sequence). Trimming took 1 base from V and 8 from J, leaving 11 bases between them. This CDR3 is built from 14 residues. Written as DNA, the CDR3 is TGTGCCAGCAGCCAAGTTCGGACTACCGAAAAACTGTTTTTT. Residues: CASSQVRTTEKLFF.

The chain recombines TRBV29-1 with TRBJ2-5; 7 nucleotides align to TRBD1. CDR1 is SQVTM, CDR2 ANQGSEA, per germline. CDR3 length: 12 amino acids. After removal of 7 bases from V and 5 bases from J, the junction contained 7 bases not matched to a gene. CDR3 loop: CSARGGAETQYF. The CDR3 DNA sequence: TGCAGCGCTAGAGGGGGCGCGGAGACCCAGTACTTC.

The CDR3 loop is CASSVQGAQGYEQYF. The CDR3 region has the DNA TGCGCCAGCAGCGTACAGGGGGCGCAAGGCTACGAGCAGTACTTC. This chain connects TRBV5-1 to TRBJ2-7; 9 nucleotides agree with TRBD1. The CDR3 length is 15 residues. V was pared by 4 bases and J by 3 bases, with 8 bases of the junction left unmatched. Germline assignment: CDR1 SGHRS and CDR2 YFSETQ.

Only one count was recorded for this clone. This CDR3 is CASSSGQGVHRAFF. CDR3 coding DNA: TGTGCCAGCAGTTCAGGACAGGGGGTTCATCGGGCTTTCTTT. This chain connects TRBV6-2 or TRBV6-3 to TRBJ1-1; 10 bases are a match to TRBD1. The CDR3 runs 14 residues. Germline lookup yields CDR1 MNHEY and CDR2 SVGEGT. V lost 4 bases and J lost 11; bases outside the gene matches: 10.

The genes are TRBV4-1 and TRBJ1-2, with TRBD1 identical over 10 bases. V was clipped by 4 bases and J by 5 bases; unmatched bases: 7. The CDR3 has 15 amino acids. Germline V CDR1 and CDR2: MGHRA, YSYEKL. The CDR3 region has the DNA TGCGCCAGCAGCCCCCCGGGACAGGGGAAATATGGCTACACCTTC. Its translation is CASSPPGQGKYGYTF.

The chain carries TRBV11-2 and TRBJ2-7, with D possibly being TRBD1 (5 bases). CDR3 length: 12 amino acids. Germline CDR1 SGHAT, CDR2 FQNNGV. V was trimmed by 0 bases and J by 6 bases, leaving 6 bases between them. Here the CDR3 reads CASSLDRVEQYF. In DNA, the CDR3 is TGTGCCAGCAGCTTAGACAGGGTCGAGCAGTACTTC.

For the CDR3, the DNA is TGCGCCAGCGGGGCTGTTAGTTCGGACACTGAAGCTTTCTTT. It encodes CASGAVSSDTEAFF. The chain links TRBV5-1 to TRBJ1-1, with D perhaps TRBD1 (5 bases). V was clipped by 7 bases and J by 3 bases, with 16 bases between them. The germline gives CDR1 SGHRS, CDR2 YFSETQ. This CDR3 is built from 14 residues.

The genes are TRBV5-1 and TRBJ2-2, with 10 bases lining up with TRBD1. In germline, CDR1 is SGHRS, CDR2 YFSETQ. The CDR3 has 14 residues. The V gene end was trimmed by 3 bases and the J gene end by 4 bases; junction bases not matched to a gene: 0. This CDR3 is CASSWTGGTGELFF. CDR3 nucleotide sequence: TGCGCCAGCAGCTGGACAGGGGGCACCGGGGAGCTGTTTTTT.

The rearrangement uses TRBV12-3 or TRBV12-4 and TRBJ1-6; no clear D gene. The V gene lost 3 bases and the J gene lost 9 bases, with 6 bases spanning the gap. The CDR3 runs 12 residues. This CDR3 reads CASSFGGSPLHF. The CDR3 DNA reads TGTGCCAGCAGTTTCGGTGGTTCACCCCTCCACTTT.